The clone carrying this T cell receptor (beta chain) was seen once. The antigen remains unidentified. The junction departs from the called germline gene at one end, perhaps through a read error. The sample belongs to a study of radiation and T cells in renal cell carcinoma. Study conclusions and caveats: Pretreatment tumor biopsies were lacking, so baseline clonotypes are unknown.

Time point specified: blood 4 weeks post-SBRT, at nephrectomy. The sample's treatment: 15 Gy SBRT to primary tumor, nephrectomy 4 weeks later. Nephrectomy followed 15 Gy stereotactic body radiation by 4 weeks. This CDR3 has 15 residues. CDR1 MNHNS and CDR2 SASEGT come from the germline V gene. The protocol was immunoSEQ multiplex PCR, while the TCRdb copy is restricted to in-frame clones and leaves out a portion. The sample comprises about 140,000 clones, less than 90% of which are singletons, and roughly 17% rests with the top ten. This chain joins TRBV6-1 and TRBJ2-5; D possibly uses TRBD1 or TRBD2 (5 bases each). This specimen was blood, taken from a patient whose treatment included radiotherapy and nephrectomy. This receptor was obtained from a woman aged 50 to 65 with renal cell carcinoma. The CDR3: CASSENLGTWETRYF. CDR3 DNA sequence: TGTGCCAGCAGTGAAAACCTTGGGACGTGGGAGACCCGGTACTTC.